This paragraph reports one T cell receptor (beta chain). The data stem from a study of T cell responses to AZD1222 COVID-19 vaccine. The CDR3 length is 14 residues. CDR1 SGHNT and CDR2 YYREEE come from the germline V gene (reference sequence). Trimming stripped 0 bases from V and 7 bases from J, with 8 bases between. Here immunoSEQ multiplex PCR was the method, and the copy in TCRdb shows in-frame clones only, minus some. The sample carries about 110,000 clones, 70% to 90% recorded once. The chain is built from TRBV5-4 and TRBJ1-6, with D hard to call. The TCR comes from an adult in good health. This material consisted of peripheral blood, taken on day 0 of AZD1222 vaccination. CDR3 coding DNA: TGTGCCAGCAGCTTGGGCGTGGACAATTCACCCCTCCACTTT. It specifies CASSLGVDNSPLHF.